Below, one T cell receptor beta chain is given with its context. Its specificity is not known. PCR employed 60 Vbeta and 13 Jbeta primers. Sequenced by immunoSEQ multiplex PCR; TCRdb stores in-frame clones only, minus some. The sample lists about 180,000 clones, 80% to 85% occurring once. This sample is part of a study of cytomegalovirus exposure and HLA in healthy donors. Study results and limitations: The later analysis indicated that the majority of CMV-associated TCR beta chains appeared HLA-restricted.

The CDR3 extends over 14 amino acids. Trimming shortened V by 2 bases and J by 2 bases, and 11 bases separated the two germline ends. Germline V CDR1 and CDR2: SGHRS, YFSETQ. The V call is TRBV5-1, the J call TRBJ2-7; D is unresolved. Sequencing was performed on PBMCs. This TCR was sampled from a woman aged 30 to 39 in good health and CMV-seronegative. CDR3 in DNA: TGCGCCAGCAGCTTTGAACGGAGCCCCTACGAGCAGTACTTC. Translating it yields CASSFERSPYEQYF.